This paragraph covers one TCR beta chain sequence. Its antigen is as yet unknown. These data originate in a study of cytomegalovirus exposure and HLA in healthy donors. As for the study in general: The early release's HLA-typed donors yielded 65 million to 85 million unique TCRs. Genotyping of 398 donors showed that about 83% belonged to the Caucasian-associated ancestry cluster.

The CDR3 has 19 residues. Trimming shortened V by 2 bases and J by 4 bases, and 26 bases separated the two germline ends. CDR1 is MGHRA, CDR2 YSYEKL, per germline. Both 60 Vbeta primers and 13 Jbeta primers went into the PCR. Measured with immunoSEQ multiplex PCR; TCRdb has only the in-frame clones, and not every one. The table has about 170,000 clones, around 80% seen once; the top ten hold 4.5% to 5.5%. Overall study findings and caveats: Most TCR sequences were uncommon, yet certain public TCRs appeared in many donors. Presence/absence analyses rested on an assumption that sequencing depth was roughly uniform across donors.

The TCR was taken from a woman between 50 and 59 years old in good health and CMV-seropositive. The chain joins TRBV4-1 to TRBJ1-2, with D maybe TRBD1 (6 bases). Material for sequencing was PBMCs. The CDR3: CASSQWRRDTPGAGYGYTF. The CDR3 coding sequence is TGCGCCAGCAGCCAATGGCGGAGAGATACGCCAGGGGCTGGCTATGGCTACACCTTC.